A selection of T cell receptor beta chains follows, all from one sample in a study of radiation and T cells in renal cell carcinoma. Clones were sequenced by immunoSEQ multiplex PCR, and TCRdb holds only the in-frame ones, with some missing. The sample records some 130,000 clones, approximately 90% being singletons. The material was blood, obtained from a patient whose treatment included radiotherapy and nephrectomy. The origin of the receptors is a woman in her 70s with renal cell carcinoma. CDR3s include the opening cysteine and the closing phenylalanine or tryptophan. The D gene is left open where the match is weak. The listing skips clone size in some rows; elsewhere it reads once, few, many or a size class.

abundance: few
j_gene: TRBJ2-7
v_gene: TRBV19
d_gene: .
CDR3aa: CASSDRDGYEQYF
CDR3nt: TGTGCCAGTAGTGACCGGGACGGCTACGAGCAGTACTTC

abundance: .
j_gene: TRBJ1-2
v_gene: TRBV9
d_gene: TRBD1
CDR3aa: CASSPNNRGGYTF
CDR3nt: TGTGCCAGCAGCCCAAATAACAGGGGCGGCTACACCTTC

abundance: .
j_gene: TRBJ2-3
v_gene: TRBV7-2
d_gene: .
CDR3aa: CASSLDRAPDTQYF
CDR3nt: TGTGCCAGCAGCTTAGATCGGGCCCCTGATACGCAGTATTTT

abundance: .
j_gene: TRBJ1-3
v_gene: TRBV13
d_gene: .
CDR3aa: CASSFGRAGNTIYF
CDR3nt: TGTGCCAGCAGCTTCGGCCGGGCGGGAAACACCATATATTTT

abundance: .
j_gene: TRBJ2-3
v_gene: TRBV5-1
d_gene: .
CDR3aa: CASSRQPPGRANTDTQYF
CDR3nt: TGCGCCAGCAGCCGCCAACCTCCCGGCCGGGCCAACACAGATACGCAGTATTTT

abundance: .
j_gene: TRBJ2-5
v_gene: TRBV7-9
d_gene: .
CDR3aa: CASSLREYQETQYF
CDR3nt: TGTGCCAGCAGCTTACGGGAGTACCAAGAGACCCAGTACTTC

abundance: .
j_gene: TRBJ1-1
v_gene: TRBV7-2
d_gene: TRBD1
CDR3aa: CASSWGDRLNTEAFF
CDR3nt: TGTGCCAGCAGCTGGGGGGACAGACTGAACACTGAAGCTTTCTTT

abundance: .
j_gene: TRBJ2-3
v_gene: TRBV28
d_gene: .
CDR3aa: CATIDQAAASTDTQYF
CDR3nt: TGTGCCACCATTGACCAAGCGGCCGCATCAACAGATACGCAGTATTTT

abundance: .
j_gene: TRBJ2-7
v_gene: TRBV15
d_gene: .
CDR3aa: CATSRDRGASSYEQYF
CDR3nt: TGTGCCACCAGCAGAGATAGAGGGGCCAGCTCCTACGAGCAGTACTTC

abundance: .
j_gene: TRBJ1-5
v_gene: TRBV6-5
d_gene: .
CDR3aa: CASSYSRQNQPQHF
CDR3nt: TGTGCCAGCAGTTACTCGCGACAGAATCAGCCCCAGCATTTT

abundance: .
j_gene: TRBJ1-1
v_gene: TRBV7-2
d_gene: .
CDR3aa: CASSPLMNTEAFF
CDR3nt: TGTGCCAGCAGTCCCTTAATGAACACTGAAGCTTTCTTT

abundance: .
j_gene: TRBJ2-1
v_gene: TRBV4-2
d_gene: TRBD2
CDR3aa: CASSRGTSGINEQFF
CDR3nt: TGTGCCAGCAGCCGGGGGACTAGCGGTATCAATGAGCAGTTCTTC

abundance: few
j_gene: TRBJ2-1
v_gene: TRBV7-7
d_gene: TRBD2
CDR3aa: CASSLSGGEQFF
CDR3nt: TGTGCTAGCAGCTTGTCGGGGGGTGAGCAGTTCTTC

abundance: .
j_gene: TRBJ1-3
v_gene: TRBV7-8
d_gene: .
CDR3aa: CASSLGGTGNTIYF
CDR3nt: TGTGCCAGCAGCTTAGGGGGCACGGGAAACACCATATATTTT

abundance: .
j_gene: TRBJ2-7
v_gene: TRBV2
d_gene: .
CDR3aa: CASRLQGHEQYF
CDR3nt: TGTGCCAGCAGACTCCAGGGGCACGAGCAGTACTTC

abundance: .
j_gene: TRBJ1-5
v_gene: TRBV28
d_gene: TRBD1
CDR3aa: CASSLGGTDQPQHF
CDR3nt: TGTGCCAGCAGTTTGGGGGGGACAGACCAGCCCCAGCATTTT

abundance: .
j_gene: TRBJ2-5
v_gene: TRBV19
d_gene: TRBD2
CDR3aa: CASSLAGGLGETQYF
CDR3nt: TGTGCCAGTAGTCTAGCGGGGGGCCTTGGGGAGACCCAGTACTTC

abundance: .
j_gene: TRBJ1-5
v_gene: TRBV15
d_gene: .
CDR3aa: CATSRGNIDQPQHF
CDR3nt: TGTGCCACCAGCAGAGGAAATATTGATCAGCCCCAGCATTTT

abundance: .
j_gene: TRBJ1-2
v_gene: TRBV2
d_gene: .
CDR3aa: CASSFRGSGGYTF
CDR3nt: TGTGCCAGCAGTTTTCGGGGATCCGGCGGCTACACCTTC

abundance: once
j_gene: TRBJ1-2
v_gene: TRBV5-1
d_gene: .
CDR3aa: CPALGPPNYGYTF
CDR3nt: TGCCCCGCGTTGGGGCCTCCTAACTATGGCTACACCTTC

abundance: .
j_gene: TRBJ1-5
v_gene: TRBV7-9
d_gene: TRBD1
CDR3aa: CAGSGTGDQPQHF
CDR3nt: TGTGCCGGTTCCGGGACAGGGGATCAGCCCCAGCATTTT

abundance: .
j_gene: TRBJ2-5
v_gene: TRBV7-2
d_gene: TRBD2
CDR3aa: CASSLVGTNQETQYF
CDR3nt: TGTGCCAGCAGCTTAGTCGGGACTAACCAAGAGACCCAGTACTTC

abundance: few
j_gene: TRBJ1-1
v_gene: TRBV11-2
d_gene: .
CDR3aa: CASSSDSLNTEAFF
CDR3nt: TGTGCCAGCAGCTCCGACAGCCTGAACACTGAAGCTTTCTTT